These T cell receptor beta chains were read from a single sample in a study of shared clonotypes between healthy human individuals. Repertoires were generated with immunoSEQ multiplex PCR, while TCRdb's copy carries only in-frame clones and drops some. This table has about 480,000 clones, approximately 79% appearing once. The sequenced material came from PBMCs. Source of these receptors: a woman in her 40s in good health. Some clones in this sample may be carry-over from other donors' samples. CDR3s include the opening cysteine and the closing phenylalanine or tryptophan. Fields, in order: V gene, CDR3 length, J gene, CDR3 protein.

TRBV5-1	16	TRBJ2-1	CASSYDGTSVHNEQFF
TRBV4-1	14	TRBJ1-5	CASSQGGVEQPQHF
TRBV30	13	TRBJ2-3	CAWLSPGADTQYF
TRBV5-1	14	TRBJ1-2	CASSLGGGHYGYTF
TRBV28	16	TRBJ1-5	CASSFSGQGRLQPQHF
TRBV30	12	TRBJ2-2	CAWSPGQGMLFF
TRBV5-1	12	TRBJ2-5	CASSLAGITQYF
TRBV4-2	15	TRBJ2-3	CASSQGDYRADTQYF
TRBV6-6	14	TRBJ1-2	CASSRPGHEEGYTF
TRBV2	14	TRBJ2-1	CASSDDYASDEQFF
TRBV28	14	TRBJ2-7	CASSADRGPYEQYF
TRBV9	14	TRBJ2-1	CASSVGGKGNEQFF
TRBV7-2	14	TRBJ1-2	CASSLGQGAYGYTF